Sequencing of this T cell receptor beta chain was carried out in a study of beta chain features in type 1 diabetes. Study-level information: The patients were much like the healthy donors in age, gender and cell yields.

This clone came up a few times. There are 13 residues in the CDR3. Germline V gene sequence: CDR1 SGHRS, CDR2 YFSETQ. V was clipped by 5 bases and J by 4 bases, with 12 bases between them. Every isolated RNA sample was fully reverse transcribed, so sequencing captured expressed TCRB transcripts. Some clones are missing from TCRdb's copy, which holds only in-frame ones; the method was immunoSEQ multiplex PCR. The sample lists under 95,000 clones, under 35% occurring once. What was sequenced was stem cell memory CD4+ T cells from blood. The source of this sequence is a young woman in good health. This chain joins TRBV5-1 and TRBJ1-1; D gene unclear. This chain's CDR3 is CASRYNSGTEAFF. CDR3 nucleotide sequence: TGCGCCAGCAGGTATAACAGTGGCACTGAAGCTTTCTTT. Together with reference TRBV5-1 and TRBJ1-1, the CDR3 gives the full variable domain: KAGVTQTPRYLIKTRGQQVTLSCSPISGHRSVSWYQQTPGQGLQFLFEYFSETQRNKGNFPGRFSGRQFSNSRSEMNVSTLELGDSALYLCASRYNSGTEAFFGQGTRLTVV.